A single sample is the source of the 14 T cell receptor beta chains below, sequenced in a study of CD8+ T cells in alopecia areata. Isolated RNA was reverse transcribed into cDNA used as the sequencing template. Libraries were prepared by immunoSEQ multiplex PCR; TCRdb keeps only in-frame clonotypes and omits some of them. The table lists around 120,000 clones, 53% of them singletons. The sample's treatment: oral pan-JAK inhibitor, 5-10 mg twice daily. The specimen was CD4+ T cells sorted from blood, collected at week 4, from a patient treated with tofacitinib. These receptors came from a human donor with alopecia areata.

This sequence joins TRBV11-2 and TRBJ2-7; D is undetermined. The CDR3 length is 12 residues. Germline lookup yields CDR1 SGHAT and CDR2 FQNNGV. The V gene lost 1 base and the J gene lost 4 bases, with 5 bases spanning the gap. The CDR3 region is CASSLARYEQYF. The CDR3 DNA is TGTGCCAGCAGCTTAGCGAGGTACGAGCAGTACTTC.

The chain couples TRBV4-1 to TRBJ2-7, with D tentatively TRBD2 (5 bases). Germline V gene sequence: CDR1 MGHRA, CDR2 YSYEKL. The CDR3 contains 13 residues. Trimming removed 3 bases at V and 7 bases at J, with 13 bases between. The CDR3: CASSQLPWEEQYF. The DNA of the CDR3 is TGCGCCAGCAGCCAGCTGCCTTGGGAGGAGCAGTACTTC.

This sequence joins TRBV5-1 and TRBJ1-1; D not certain. The CDR3 is made up of 14 amino acids. Per the germline V gene, CDR1 is SGHRS and CDR2 is YFSETQ. V dropped 3 bases and J dropped 0 bases, with 9 bases sitting between them. In DNA, the CDR3 is TGCGCCAGCAGCTCACAGACAATGAACACTGAAGCTTTCTTT. Its translation is CASSSQTMNTEAFF.

This clone was picked up a small number of times. The V and J genes are TRBV7-9 and TRBJ2-1; D call uncertain. Trimming removed 5 bases from V and 10 bases from J, with 18 bases in between. The CDR3 sequence is 14 residues long. Germline CDR1 reads SEHNR; CDR2 reads FQNEAQ (reference sequence). CDR3 region: CASSLRTSSDEQFF. The CDR3 coding sequence is TGTGCCAGCAGCCTAAGGACCTCCAGCGACGAGCAGTTCTTC. The full variable domain, its missing parts supplied by reference TRBV7-9 and TRBJ2-1, is DTGVSQNPRHKITKRGQNVTFRCDPISEHNRLYWYRQTLGQGPEFLTYFQNEAQLEKSRLLSDRFSAERPKGSFSTLEIQRTEQGDSAMYLCASSLRTSSDEQFFGPGTRLTVL.

This clone was observed many times. This chain uses TRBV4-1 with TRBJ2-7; TRBD1 matches 9 bases. CDR3 length: 16 residues. The J segment lost 2 bases and the V segment lost 3 bases, leaving 8 bases of the junction unmatched. From germline, CDR1 is MGHRA and CDR2 YSYEKL. The CDR3 region is CASSHPLQGATYEQYF. Here the CDR3 DNA reads TGCGCCAGCAGCCACCCTCTACAGGGGGCCACCTACGAGCAGTACTTC.

This clone showed up just a few times. The genes are TRBV7-8 and TRBJ2-6; D not resolved. V was pared by 2 bases and J by 0 bases, with 8 bases between. This CDR3 comprises 16 residues. Germline CDR1 is SGHVS and CDR2 is FQNEAQ. CDR3 residues: CASSLIQNSGANVLTF. Written as DNA, the CDR3 is TGTGCCAGCAGCTTAATACAAAACTCTGGGGCCAACGTCCTGACTTTC.

This rearrangement joins TRBV15 to TRBJ2-1; 13 nucleotides agree with TRBD2. The CDR3 runs 20 residues. Germline V gene data show CDR1 as LNHNV and CDR2 as YYDKDF (reference sequence). V dropped 4 bases and J dropped 4; count of bases not matched to a gene: 16. This chain's CDR3 is CATSTPGGLAGVPRYNEQFF. CDR3 in DNA: TGTGCCACCAGCACCCCCGGTGGACTAGCGGGAGTGCCTAGGTACAATGAGCAGTTCTTC.

This sequence joins TRBV19 and TRBJ1-5; D is possibly TRBD1 (6 bases). Per the germline V gene, CDR1 is LNHDA and CDR2 is SQIVND (reference sequence). CDR3 length: 15 residues. V was cut by 5 bases and J by 9 bases, with 20 bases left in between. The CDR3 region is CASSARTGSIRPQHF. In DNA, the CDR3 is TGTGCCAGTAGTGCAAGAACAGGGTCGATTCGGCCCCAGCATTTT. The full variable domain, in which reference TRBV19 and TRBJ1-5 provide the parts outside the CDR3, is DGGITQSPKYLFRKEGQNVTLSCEQNLNHDAMYWYRQDPGQGLRLIYYSQIVNDFQKGDIAEGYSVSREKKESFPLTVTSAQKNPTAFYLCASSARTGSIRPQHFGDGTRLSIL.

This CDR3 reads CASSLGHENTEAFF. CDR3 in DNA: TGTGCCAGCAGCTTAGGACACGAGAACACTGAAGCTTTCTTT. V usage is TRBV7-6 and J usage is TRBJ1-1; no reliable D call. Germline values: CDR1 SGHVS, CDR2 FNYEAQ. V lost 1 base, J lost 1 base, and 7 bases lay in between. CDR3 size: 14 residues.

This chain connects TRBV10-3 to TRBJ2-3; no clear D. The CDR3 extends over 11 amino acids. V was clipped by 2 bases and J by 8 bases, with 5 bases between them. From germline, CDR1 is ENHRY and CDR2 SYGVKD. The CDR3 DNA sequence: TGTGCCATCAGTGAGGGGCCTACGCAGTATTTT. Protein product: CAISEGPTQYF.

The gene calls are TRBV5-1 and TRBJ2-5; possibly TRBD1 for D (5 bases). Trimming removed 0 bases from V and 4 bases from J, with 7 bases in between. The V gene's germline CDR1 is SGHRS and CDR2 YFSETQ. This CDR3 comprises 13 residues. The CDR3: CASSLDDRETQYF. The CDR3 DNA sequence: TGCGCCAGCAGCTTGGACGACAGAGAGACCCAGTACTTC.

The V gene is TRBV30, the J gene TRBJ2-7; 7 bases are a match to TRBD2. The CDR3 length is 13 residues. The V gene end was trimmed by 7 bases and the J gene end by 7 bases; junction bases not matched to a gene: 13. CDR1 and CDR2 (germline): GTSNPN, SVGIG (reference sequence). CDR3 loop: CAYTGGPGGEQYF. The CDR3 nucleotides read TGTGCCTACACGGGAGGCCCCGGAGGAGAGCAGTACTTC.

This clone appeared a few times. The chain has TRBV4-1 and TRBJ1-2, with no clear D. V was pared by 1 base and J by 3 bases, with 18 bases between. This CDR3 spans 17 amino acids. Germline V gene data show CDR1 as MGHRA and CDR2 as YSYEKL. The CDR3 here is CASSQVDLFGSYYGYTF. The CDR3 DNA follows: TGCGCCAGCAGCCAAGTTGACCTCTTCGGCAGCTACTATGGCTACACCTTC.

The rearrangement uses TRBV14 and TRBJ1-1, with D possibly matching TRBD1 (6 bases). CDR1 is SGHDN, CDR2 FVKESK, per germline. The CDR3 runs 14 residues. V dropped 5 bases and J dropped 5 bases, with 15 bases sitting between them. The CDR3 region is CASSGWGAETEAFF. CDR3 DNA sequence: TGTGCCAGCAGCGGATGGGGGGCGGAAACTGAAGCTTTCTTT.